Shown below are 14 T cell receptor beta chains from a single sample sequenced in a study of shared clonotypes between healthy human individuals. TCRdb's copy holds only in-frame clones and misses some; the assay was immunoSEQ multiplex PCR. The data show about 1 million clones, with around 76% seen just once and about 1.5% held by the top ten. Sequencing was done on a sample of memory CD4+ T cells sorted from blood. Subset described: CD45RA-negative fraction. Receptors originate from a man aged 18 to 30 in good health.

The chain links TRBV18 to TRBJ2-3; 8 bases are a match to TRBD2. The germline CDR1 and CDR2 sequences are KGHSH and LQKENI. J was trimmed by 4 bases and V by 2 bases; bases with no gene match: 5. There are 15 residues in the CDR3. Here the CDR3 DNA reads TGTGCCAGCTCACCATCCCTAGCGGGCGCAGATACGCAGTATTTT. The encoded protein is CASSPSLAGADTQYF.

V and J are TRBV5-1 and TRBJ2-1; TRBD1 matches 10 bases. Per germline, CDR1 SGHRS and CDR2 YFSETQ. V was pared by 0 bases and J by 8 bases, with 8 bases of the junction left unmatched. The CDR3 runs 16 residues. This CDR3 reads CASSLAGQGNSDEQFF. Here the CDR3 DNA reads TGCGCCAGCAGCTTGGCGGGACAGGGGAACTCGGATGAGCAGTTCTTC.

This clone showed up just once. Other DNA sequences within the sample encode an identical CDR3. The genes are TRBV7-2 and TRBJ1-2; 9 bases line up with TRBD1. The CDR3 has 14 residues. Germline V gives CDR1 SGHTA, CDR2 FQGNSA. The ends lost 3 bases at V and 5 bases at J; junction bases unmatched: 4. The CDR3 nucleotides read TGTGCCAGCAGCTTTACAGGGGGCGGGTATGGCTACACCTTC. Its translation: CASSFTGGGYGYTF.

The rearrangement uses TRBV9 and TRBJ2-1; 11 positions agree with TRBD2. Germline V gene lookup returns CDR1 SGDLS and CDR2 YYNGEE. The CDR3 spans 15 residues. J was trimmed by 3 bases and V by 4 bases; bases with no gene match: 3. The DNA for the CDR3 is TGTGCCAGCAGCCAACTAGCGGGAGACTACAATGAGCAGTTCTTC. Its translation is CASSQLAGDYNEQFF.

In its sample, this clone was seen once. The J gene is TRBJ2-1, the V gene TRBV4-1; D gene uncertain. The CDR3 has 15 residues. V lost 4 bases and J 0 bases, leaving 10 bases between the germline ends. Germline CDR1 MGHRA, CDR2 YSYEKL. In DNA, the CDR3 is TGCGCCAGCAGCCCGTACCCAAGCTCCTACAATGAGCAGTTCTTC. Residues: CASSPYPSSYNEQFF.

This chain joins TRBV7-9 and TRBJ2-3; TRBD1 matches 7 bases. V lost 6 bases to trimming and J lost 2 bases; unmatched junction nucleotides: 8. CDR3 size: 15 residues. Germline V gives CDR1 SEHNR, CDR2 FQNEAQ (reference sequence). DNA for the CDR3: TGTGCCAGCAGTTCCACGGGACAGATCACAGATACGCAGTATTTT. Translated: CASSSTGQITDTQYF.

The DNA of the CDR3 is TGTGCCAGCAGCTTAGGGCTAGCGGGGGCCTTCAGTGAGCAGTTCTTC. Translating it yields CASSLGLAGAFSEQFF. This chain joins TRBV7-9 and TRBJ2-1; 10 nucleotides match TRBD2. Germline trimming cut 1 base from V and 9 bases from J; bases unmatched to any gene: 9. CDR1 is SEHNR and CDR2 is FQNEAQ in the germline V gene (reference sequence). The CDR3 runs to 16 residues.

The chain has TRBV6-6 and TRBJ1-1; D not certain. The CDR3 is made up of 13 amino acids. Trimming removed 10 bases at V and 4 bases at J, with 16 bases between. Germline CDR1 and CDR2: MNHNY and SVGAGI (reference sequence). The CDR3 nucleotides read TGTGCCACCTCTTTTACGGAGGGCACTGAAGCTTTCTTT. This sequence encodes CATSFTEGTEAFF.

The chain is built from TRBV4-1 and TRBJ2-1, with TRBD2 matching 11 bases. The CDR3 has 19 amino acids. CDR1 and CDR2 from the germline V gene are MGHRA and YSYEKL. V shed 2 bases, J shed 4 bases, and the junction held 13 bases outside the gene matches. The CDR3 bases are TGCGCCAGCAGCCAATCGCCGGTTTTATTAGCGGGAGGGTACAATGAGCAGTTCTTC. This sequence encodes CASSQSPVLLAGGYNEQFF.

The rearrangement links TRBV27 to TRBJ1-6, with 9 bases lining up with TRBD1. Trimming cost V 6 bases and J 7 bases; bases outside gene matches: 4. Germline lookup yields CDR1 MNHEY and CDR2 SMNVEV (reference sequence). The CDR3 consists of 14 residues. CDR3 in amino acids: CASSWTGDNSPLHF. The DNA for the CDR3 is TGTGCCAGCAGCTGGACAGGGGACAATTCACCCCTCCACTTT.

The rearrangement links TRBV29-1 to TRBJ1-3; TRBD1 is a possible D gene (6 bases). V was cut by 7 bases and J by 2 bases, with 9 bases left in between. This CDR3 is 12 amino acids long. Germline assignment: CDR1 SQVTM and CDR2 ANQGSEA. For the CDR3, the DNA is TGCAGCGGCTCAGGGGCTGGAAACACCATATATTTT. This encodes CSGSGAGNTIYF.

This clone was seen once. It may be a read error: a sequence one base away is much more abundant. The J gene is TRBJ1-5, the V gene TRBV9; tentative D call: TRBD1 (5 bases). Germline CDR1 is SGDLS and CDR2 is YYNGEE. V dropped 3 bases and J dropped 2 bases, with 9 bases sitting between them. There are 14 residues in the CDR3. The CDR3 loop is CASSGKGGNQPQHF. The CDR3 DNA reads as TGTGCCAGCAGCGGGAAAGGGGGCAATCAGCCCCAGCATTTT. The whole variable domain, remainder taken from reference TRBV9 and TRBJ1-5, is DSGVTQTPKHLITATGQRVTLRCSPRSGDLSVYWYQQSLDQGLQFLIQYYNGEERAKGNILERFSAQQFPDLHSELNLSSLELGDSALYFCASSGKGGNQPQHFGDGTRLSIL.

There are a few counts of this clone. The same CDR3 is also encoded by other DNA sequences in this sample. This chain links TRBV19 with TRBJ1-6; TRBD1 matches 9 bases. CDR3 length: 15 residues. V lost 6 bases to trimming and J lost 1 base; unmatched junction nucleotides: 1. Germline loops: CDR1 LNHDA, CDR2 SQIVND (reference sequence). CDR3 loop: CASRDRGSYNSPLHF. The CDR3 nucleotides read TGTGCCAGTAGGGACAGGGGTTCCTATAATTCACCCCTCCACTTT.

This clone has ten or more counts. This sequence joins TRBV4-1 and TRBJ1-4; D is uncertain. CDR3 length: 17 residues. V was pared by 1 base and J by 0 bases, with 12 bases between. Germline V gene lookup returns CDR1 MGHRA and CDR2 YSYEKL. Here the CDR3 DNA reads TGCGCCAGCAGCCAAGGGAGGTTGGTTGCAACTAATGAAAAACTGTTTTTT. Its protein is CASSQGRLVATNEKLFF.